This T cell receptor beta chain stems from a study of cytomegalovirus exposure and HLA in healthy donors. Germline lookup yields CDR1 LNHDA and CDR2 SQIVND (reference sequence). V lost 4 bases and J lost 1; bases outside the gene matches: 6. This CDR3 is 15 amino acids long. Study-wide findings and caveats: Analysis was carried out at a later point, and it linked a missense DCLRE1C variant to TCR beta V- and J-gene trimming. An assumption of roughly uniform sequencing depth across donors underlay the presence/absence analyses. Highly shared sequence variants in one cluster were likely a sequencing artifact.

In the case of this clone: As yet, its antigen is unknown.

The PCR employed 60 Vbeta primers together with 13 Jbeta primers. Measured with immunoSEQ multiplex PCR; TCRdb has only the in-frame clones, and not every one. In the table there are 65,000 to 90,000 clones, around 86% of which are singletons. The V call is TRBV19, the J call TRBJ2-5, with 7 bases identical to TRBD2. This clonotype was obtained from a woman in her thirties in good health and CMV-seronegative. Sequencing was done on a sample of PBMCs. Here the CDR3 DNA reads TGTGCCAGTAGTACTTTGGGAGGGCCCCAAGAGACCCAGTACTTC. Its protein is CASSTLGGPQETQYF.